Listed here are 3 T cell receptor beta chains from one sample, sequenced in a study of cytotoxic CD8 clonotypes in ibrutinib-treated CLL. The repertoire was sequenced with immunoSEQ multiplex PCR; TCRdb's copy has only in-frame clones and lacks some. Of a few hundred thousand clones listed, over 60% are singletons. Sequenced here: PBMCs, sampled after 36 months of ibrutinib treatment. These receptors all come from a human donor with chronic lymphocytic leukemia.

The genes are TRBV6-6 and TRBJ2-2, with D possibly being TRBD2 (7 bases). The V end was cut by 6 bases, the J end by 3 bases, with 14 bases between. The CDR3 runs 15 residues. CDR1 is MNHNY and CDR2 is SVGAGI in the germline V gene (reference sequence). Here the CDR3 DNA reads TGTGCCAGCAGCCCCCGGGGGGCGCACACCGGGGAGCTGTTTTTT. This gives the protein CASSPRGAHTGELFF.

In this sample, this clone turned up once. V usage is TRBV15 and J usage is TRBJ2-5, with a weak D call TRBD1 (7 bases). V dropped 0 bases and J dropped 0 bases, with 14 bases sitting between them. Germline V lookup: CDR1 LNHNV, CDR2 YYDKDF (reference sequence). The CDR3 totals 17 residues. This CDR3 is CATSRDQPGGYQETQYF. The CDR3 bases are TGTGCCACCAGCAGAGATCAGCCAGGGGGGTACCAAGAGACCCAGTACTTC.

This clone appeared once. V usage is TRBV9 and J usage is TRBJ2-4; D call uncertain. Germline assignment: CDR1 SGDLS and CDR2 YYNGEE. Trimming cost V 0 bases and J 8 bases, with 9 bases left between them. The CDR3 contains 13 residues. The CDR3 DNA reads TGTGCCAGCAGCGTAGGGACGTGGCACATTCAGTACTTC. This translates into CASSVGTWHIQYF.